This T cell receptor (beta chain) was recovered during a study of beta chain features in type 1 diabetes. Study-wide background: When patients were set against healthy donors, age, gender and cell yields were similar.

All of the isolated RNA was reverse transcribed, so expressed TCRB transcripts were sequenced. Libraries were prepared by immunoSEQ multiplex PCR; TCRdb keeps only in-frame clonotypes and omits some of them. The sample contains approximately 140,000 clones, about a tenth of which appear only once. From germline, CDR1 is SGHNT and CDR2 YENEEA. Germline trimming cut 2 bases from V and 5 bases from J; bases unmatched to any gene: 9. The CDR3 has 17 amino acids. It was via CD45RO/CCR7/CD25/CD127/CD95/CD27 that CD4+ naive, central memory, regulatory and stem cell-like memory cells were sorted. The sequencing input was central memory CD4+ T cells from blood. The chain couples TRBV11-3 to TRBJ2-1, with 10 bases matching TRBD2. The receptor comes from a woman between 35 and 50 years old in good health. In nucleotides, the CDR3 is TGTGCCAGCAGCTTAAACTTAGGACTAGCGGTAAACAATGAGCAGTTCTTC. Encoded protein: CASSLNLGLAVNNEQFF.